Below, 6 T cell receptor beta chains from the same sample are listed, as sequenced in a study of cytomegalovirus exposure and HLA in healthy donors (dated by TCRdb to about 2017). The library was prepared using the immunoSEQ multiplex PCR assay. For the multiplex PCR, a mixture combining 60 forward primers for TCR Vbeta segments and 13 reverse primers for TCR Jbeta segments was used. TCRdb holds this immuneACCESS table with in-frame rearrangements only. Some clones are missing; in checked studies, unresolved V genes explain under half, and the rest has no known cause. Within this sample are about 190,000 clones, with 70% to 85% of them counted one time only. The ten most abundant clones make up about 3.5% of the sample. Sequences were obtained from PBMCs. The source is a man aged 35-49 years in good health and CMV-seropositive.

The chain is built from TRBV5-1 and TRBJ2-3, with TRBD2 matching 8 bases. The CDR3 length is 16 residues. Germline trimming cut 0 bases from V and 0 bases from J; bases unmatched to any gene: 3. Germline loops: CDR1 SGHRS, CDR2 YFSETQ. The CDR3 DNA reads TGCGCCAGCAGCTTGGCCTCTAGCGGGAGCACAGATACGCAGTATTTT. Amino acids: CASSLASSGSTDTQYF. Drawing the rest from reference TRBV5-1 and TRBJ2-3, the complete variable domain is KAGVTQTPRYLIKTRGQQVTLSCSPISGHRSVSWYQQTPGQGLQFLFEYFSETQRNKGNFPGRFSGRQFSNSRSEMNVSTLELGDSALYLCASSLASSGSTDTQYFGPGTRLTVL.

This clone was observed a single time. The gene calls are TRBV7-6 and TRBJ2-7; 11 bases are a match to TRBD2. The CDR3 has 17 amino acids. The germline CDR1 and CDR2 sequences are SGHVS and FNYEAQ. V gave up 4 bases and J gave up 7 bases; unmatched junction bases: 15. CDR3 nucleotides: TGTGCCAGCAGCTCGCGGATAGCGGGAGGGCCATTGGGAGAGCAGTACTTC. This sequence encodes CASSSRIAGGPLGEQYF.

This chain joins TRBV15 and TRBJ2-7; no firm D call. Germline lookup yields CDR1 LNHNV and CDR2 YYDKDF (reference sequence). The CDR3 totals 14 residues. Trimming cost V 0 bases and J 3 bases, with 9 bases left between them. In nucleotides, the CDR3 is TGTGCCACCAGCAGAGATCGACAACTCTACGAGCAGTACTTC. Amino acid sequence: CATSRDRQLYEQYF. The entire variable domain, with the rest obtained from reference TRBV15 and TRBJ2-7, is as follows: DAMVIQNPRYQVTQFGKPVTLSCSQTLNHNVMYWYQQKSSQAPKLLFHYYDKDFNNEADTPDNFQSRRPNTSFCFLDIRSPGLGDTAMYLCATSRDRQLYEQYFGPGTRLTVT.

This clone was seen only once. The V gene is TRBV11-2, the J gene TRBJ2-7; TRBD1 might be the D (5 bases). Trimming cost V 5 bases and J 0 bases, with 20 bases left between them. Germline V gene sequence: CDR1 SGHAT, CDR2 FQNNGV. The CDR3 is 17 amino acids. The CDR3 loop is CASSRSPRGPSSYEQYF. Written as DNA, the CDR3 is TGTGCCAGCAGCCGGAGTCCTAGGGGTCCGAGCTCCTACGAGCAGTACTTC.

This clone has only one observation. This sequence joins TRBV4-2 and TRBJ2-7; D ambiguous. The CDR3 sequence is 13 residues long. V was cut by 0 bases and J by 3 bases, with 6 bases left in between. Germline V gene data show CDR1 as LGHNA and CDR2 as YNFKEQ. This CDR3 is CASSQDFNYEQYF. The CDR3 region has the DNA TGTGCCAGCAGCCAAGATTTCAACTACGAGCAGTACTTC.

The chain has TRBV2 and TRBJ2-7; TRBD2 matches 7 bases. This CDR3 is 15 amino acids long. Germline CDR1 is SNHLY and CDR2 is FYNNEI. The junction had 11 bases not matched to a gene; V was cut back by 2 bases and J by 7 bases. CDR3 region: CASSERQGGIKEQYF. Written as DNA, the CDR3 is TGTGCCAGCAGTGAACGGCAGGGAGGGATCAAGGAGCAGTACTTC.